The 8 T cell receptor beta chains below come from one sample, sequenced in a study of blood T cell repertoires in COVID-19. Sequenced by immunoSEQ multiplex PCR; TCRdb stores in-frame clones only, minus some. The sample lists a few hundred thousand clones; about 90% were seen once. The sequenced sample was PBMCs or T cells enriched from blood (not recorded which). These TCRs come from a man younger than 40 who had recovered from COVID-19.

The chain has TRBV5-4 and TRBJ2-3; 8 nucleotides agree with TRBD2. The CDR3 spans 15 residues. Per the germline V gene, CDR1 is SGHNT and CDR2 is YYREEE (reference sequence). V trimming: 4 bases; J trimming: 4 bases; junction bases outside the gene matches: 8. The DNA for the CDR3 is TGTGCCAGCAGCCCTATAGCGGGAACGGCAGATACGCAGTATTTT. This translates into CASSPIAGTADTQYF.

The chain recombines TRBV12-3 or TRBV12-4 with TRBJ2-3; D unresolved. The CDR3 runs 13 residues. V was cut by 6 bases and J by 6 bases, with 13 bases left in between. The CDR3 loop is CASRAQKSDTQYF. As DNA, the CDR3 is TGTGCCAGCAGGGCTCAGAAAAGTGATACGCAGTATTTT.

CDR3 nucleotides: TGTGCCAGCAGTCGGAGCCTCAATCAGCCCCAGCATTTT. Translating it yields CASSRSLNQPQHF. The V call is TRBV28, the J call TRBJ1-5; no reliable D call. The CDR3 sequence is 13 residues long. V was shortened by 5 bases and J by 3 bases, with 8 bases between the two germline ends. Per germline, CDR1 MDHEN and CDR2 SYDVKM.

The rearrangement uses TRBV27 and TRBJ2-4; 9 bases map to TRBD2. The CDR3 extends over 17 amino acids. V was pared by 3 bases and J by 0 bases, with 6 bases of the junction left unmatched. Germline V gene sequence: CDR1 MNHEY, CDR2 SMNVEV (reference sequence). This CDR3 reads CASSFQASGIAKNIQYF. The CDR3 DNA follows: TGTGCCAGCAGTTTTCAGGCTAGCGGGATAGCCAAAAACATTCAGTACTTC.

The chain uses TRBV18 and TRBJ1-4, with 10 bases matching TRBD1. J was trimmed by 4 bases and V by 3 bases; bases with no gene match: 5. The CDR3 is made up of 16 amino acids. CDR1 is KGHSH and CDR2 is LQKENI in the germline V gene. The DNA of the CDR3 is TGTGCCAGCTCACCTTCCGGGACAGGGGTTAATGAAAAACTGTTTTTT. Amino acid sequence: CASSPSGTGVNEKLFF.

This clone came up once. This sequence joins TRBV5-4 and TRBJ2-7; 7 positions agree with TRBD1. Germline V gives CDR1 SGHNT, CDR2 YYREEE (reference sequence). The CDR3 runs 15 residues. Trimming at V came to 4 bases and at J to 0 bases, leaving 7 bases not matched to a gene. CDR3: CASSPTGTASYEQYF. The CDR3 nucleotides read TGTGCCAGCAGCCCGACCGGGACAGCCTCCTACGAGCAGTACTTC.

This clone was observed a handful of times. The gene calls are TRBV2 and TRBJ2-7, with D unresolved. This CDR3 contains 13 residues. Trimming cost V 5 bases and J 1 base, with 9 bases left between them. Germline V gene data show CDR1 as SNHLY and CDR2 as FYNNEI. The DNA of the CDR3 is TGTGCCAGCAGTCTTCTCGGTTCCTACGAGCAGTACTTC. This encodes CASSLLGSYEQYF.

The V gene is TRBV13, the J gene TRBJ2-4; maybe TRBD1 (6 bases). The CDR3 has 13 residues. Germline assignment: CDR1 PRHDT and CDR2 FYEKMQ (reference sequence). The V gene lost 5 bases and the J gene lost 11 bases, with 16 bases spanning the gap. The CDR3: CASSPRATGFQYF. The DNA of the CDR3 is TGTGCCAGCAGCCCACGCGCGACAGGATTTCAGTACTTC.